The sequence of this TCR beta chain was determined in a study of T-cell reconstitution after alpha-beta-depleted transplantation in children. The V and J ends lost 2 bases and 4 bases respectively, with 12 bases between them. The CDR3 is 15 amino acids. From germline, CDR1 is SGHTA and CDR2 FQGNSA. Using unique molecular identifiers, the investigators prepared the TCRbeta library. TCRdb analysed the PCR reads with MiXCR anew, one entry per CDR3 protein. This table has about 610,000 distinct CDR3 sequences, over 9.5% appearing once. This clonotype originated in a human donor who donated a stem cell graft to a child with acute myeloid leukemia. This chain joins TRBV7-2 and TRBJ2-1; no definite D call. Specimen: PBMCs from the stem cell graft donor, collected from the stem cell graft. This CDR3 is CASSLNSGLYNEQFF. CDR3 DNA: TGTGCCAGCAGCTTAAACTCCGGGCTGTACAATGAGCAGTTCTTC. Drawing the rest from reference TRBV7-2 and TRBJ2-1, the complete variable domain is GAGVSQSPSNKVTEKGKDVELRCDPISGHTALYWYRQSLGQGLEFLIYFQGNSAPDKSGLPSDRFSAERTGGSVSTLTIQRTQQEDSAVYLCASSLNSGLYNEQFFGPGTRLTVL.